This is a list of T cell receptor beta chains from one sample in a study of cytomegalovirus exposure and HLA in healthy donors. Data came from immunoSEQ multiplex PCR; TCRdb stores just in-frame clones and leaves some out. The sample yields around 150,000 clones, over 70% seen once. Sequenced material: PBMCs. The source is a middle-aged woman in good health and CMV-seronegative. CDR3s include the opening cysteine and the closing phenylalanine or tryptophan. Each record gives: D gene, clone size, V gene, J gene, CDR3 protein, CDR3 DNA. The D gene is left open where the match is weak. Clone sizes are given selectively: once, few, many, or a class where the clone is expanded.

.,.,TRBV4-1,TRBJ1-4,CASSQDGQGTGKLFF,TGCGCCAGCAGCCAAGACGGCCAGGGGACGGGGAAACTGTTTTTT
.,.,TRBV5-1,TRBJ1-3,CASSLNRDSGNTIYF,TGCGCCAGCAGCTTAAACAGGGACTCTGGAAACACCATATATTTT
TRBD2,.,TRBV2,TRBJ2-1,CASRGTSGGRYNEQFF,TGTGCCAGCAGAGGGACTAGCGGGGGCCGCTACAATGAGCAGTTCTTC
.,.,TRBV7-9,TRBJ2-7,CASSPPGPYEQYF,TGTGCCAGCAGCCCACCAGGGCCCTACGAGCAGTACTTC
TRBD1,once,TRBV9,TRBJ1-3,CASGTGSSGNTIYF,TGTGCCAGCGGGACAGGGTCCTCTGGAAACACCATATATTTT
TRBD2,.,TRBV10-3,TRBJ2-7,CAIRGTSGRPYEQYF,TGTGCCATCAGGGGGACTAGCGGCCGACCCTACGAGCAGTACTTC
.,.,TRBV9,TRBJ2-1,CAGRPQVSGEQFF,TGTGCCGGCCGGCCCCAGGTATCCGGCGAGCAGTTCTTC
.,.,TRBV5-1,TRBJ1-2,CASSLELGVGYTF,TGCGCCAGCAGCTTGGAGTTAGGAGTCGGCTACACCTTC
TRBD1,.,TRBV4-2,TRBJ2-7,CASSPSDRGVSYEQYF,TGTGCCAGCAGCCCCTCGGACAGGGGGGTTTCCTACGAGCAGTACTTC
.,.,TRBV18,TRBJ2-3,CASSQSSTDTQYF,TGTGCCAGCTCACAATCTAGCACAGATACGCAGTATTTT
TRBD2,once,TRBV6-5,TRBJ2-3,CASRTGTSGYTQYF,TGTGCCAGCAGGACCGGGACTAGCGGATATACGCAGTATTTT
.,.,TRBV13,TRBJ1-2,CASSRQGIPRRYNYGYTF,TGTGCCAGCAGCCGACAAGGAATCCCTCGCCGATATAACTATGGCTACACCTTC
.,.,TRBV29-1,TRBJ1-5,CSVPLGPGGNQPQHF,TGCAGCGTCCCCCTCGGCCCTGGAGGCAATCAGCCCCAGCATTTT
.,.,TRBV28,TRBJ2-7,CASNSGSDEQYF,TGTGCCAGCAACTCAGGGTCAGACGAGCAGTACTTC
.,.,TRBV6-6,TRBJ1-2,CASSLPQRFGYTF,TGTGCCAGCAGCCTACCCCAGAGGTTTGGCTACACCTTC
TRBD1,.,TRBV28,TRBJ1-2,CASSPRDSLYGYTF,TGTGCCAGCAGTCCCCGGGACAGCCTCTATGGCTACACCTTC
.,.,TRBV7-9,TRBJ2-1,CSSSPPIGGRNSYNEQFF,TGTTCCAGCAGCCCCCCAATTGGGGGCCGCAACTCCTACAATGAGCAGTTCTTC
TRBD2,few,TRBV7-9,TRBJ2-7,CSSSLALGGSPEQYF,TGTTCCAGCAGCTTAGCGCTGGGCGGGAGCCCCGAGCAGTACTTC
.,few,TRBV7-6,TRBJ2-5,CASSPSFASVETQYF,TGTGCCAGCAGCCCCTCGTTTGCTAGCGTCGAGACCCAGTACTTC
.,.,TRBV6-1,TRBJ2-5,CASSEQANQETQYF,TGTGCCAGCAGTGAACAAGCGAACCAAGAGACCCAGTACTTC
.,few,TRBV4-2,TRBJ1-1,CASSQEAPGTEAFF,TGTGCCAGCAGCCAAGAGGCTCCAGGCACTGAAGCTTTCTTT
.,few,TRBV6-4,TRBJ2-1,CASSGEDHNEQFF,TGTGCCAGCAGTGGGGAGGACCACAATGAGCAGTTCTTC
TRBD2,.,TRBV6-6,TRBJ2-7,CASSQTSGTNEQYF,TGTGCCAGCAGTCAAACTAGCGGGACTAACGAGCAGTACTTC
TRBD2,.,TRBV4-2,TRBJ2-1,CASSQEWASGNNEQFF,TGTGCCAGCAGCCAAGAGTGGGCTAGCGGGAACAATGAGCAGTTCTTC
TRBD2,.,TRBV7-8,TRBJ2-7,CASSLDGSGMSYEQYF,TGTGCCAGCAGCTTAGATGGCAGCGGGATGTCCTACGAGCAGTACTTC
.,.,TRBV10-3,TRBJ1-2,CAISPDMSTYGYTF,TGTGCCATCAGTCCCGACATGTCAACTTATGGCTACACCTTC
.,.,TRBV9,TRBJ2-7,CASSVQTGTYEQYF,TGTGCCAGCAGCGTTCAGACAGGTACCTACGAGCAGTACTTC
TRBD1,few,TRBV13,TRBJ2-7,CASSLGGTGAREQYF,TGTGCCAGCAGCTTAGGAGGGACAGGGGCGAGGGAGCAGTACTTC
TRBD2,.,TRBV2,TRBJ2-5,CASSGGRARETQYF,TGTGCCAGCTCGGGCGGGAGGGCCAGAGAGACCCAGTACTTC
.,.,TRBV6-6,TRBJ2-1,CASSPTSYEQFF,TGTGCCAGCAGCCCTACTAGCTATGAGCAGTTCTTC
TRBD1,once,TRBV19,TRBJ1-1,CASSITGTGGEAFF,TGTGCCAGTAGTATCACCGGGACAGGGGGCGAAGCTTTCTTT
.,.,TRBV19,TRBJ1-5,CASSIASGFSNQPQHF,TGTGCCAGTAGTATAGCTTCAGGATTTAGCAATCAGCCCCAGCATTTT
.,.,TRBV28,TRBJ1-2,CASSRGESLYGYTF,TGTGCCAGCAGTAGGGGTGAGTCCCTCTATGGCTACACCTTC
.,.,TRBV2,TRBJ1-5,CASSKDGGSQPQHF,TGTGCCAGCAGTAAGGACGGGGGGAGCCAGCCCCAGCATTTT
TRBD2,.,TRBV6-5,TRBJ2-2,CASSYGSSGNTGELFF,TGTGCCAGCAGTTACGGGTCTAGCGGGAACACCGGGGAGCTGTTTTTT
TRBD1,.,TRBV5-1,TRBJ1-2,CASNLGDRVFSRDYGYTF,TGCGCCAGTAACCTCGGAGACAGGGTCTTTTCTCGAGACTATGGCTACACCTTC
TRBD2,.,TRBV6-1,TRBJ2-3,CASSGLAGGPDTQYF,TGTGCCAGCAGCGGCTTAGCGGGAGGGCCAGATACGCAGTATTTT
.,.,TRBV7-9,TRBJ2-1,CASSLLTGDNEQFF,TGTGCCAGCAGCTTACTAACGGGGGACAATGAGCAGTTCTTC
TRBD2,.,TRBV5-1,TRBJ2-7,CASSLGVASGRGYYEQYF,TGCGCCAGCAGCTTGGGAGTAGCTAGCGGGAGGGGATACTACGAGCAGTACTTC
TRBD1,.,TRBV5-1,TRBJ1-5,CASSSGQANQPQHF,TGCGCCAGCAGCTCTGGACAGGCGAATCAGCCCCAGCATTTT
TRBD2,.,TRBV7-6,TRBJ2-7,CASSLRPSGLSYEQYF,TGTGCCAGCAGCTTAAGGCCTAGCGGCCTCTCCTACGAGCAGTACTTC
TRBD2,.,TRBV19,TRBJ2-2,CASSIGGGEGELFF,TGTGCCAGTAGTATAGGCGGGGGTGAAGGGGAGCTGTTTTTT
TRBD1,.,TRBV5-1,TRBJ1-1,CASSRDRAQNTEAFF,TGCGCCAGCAGCCGGGACAGGGCGCAGAACACTGAAGCTTTCTTT
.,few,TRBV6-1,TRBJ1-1,CASGGQLNTEAFF,TGTGCCAGTGGCGGACAGTTGAACACTGAAGCTTTCTTT
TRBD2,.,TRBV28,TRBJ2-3,CASSLETLKGGRLPRSTDTQYF,TGTGCCAGCAGTTTGGAGACCCTCAAGGGCGGGAGGCTCCCTCGGAGCACAGATACGCAGTATTTT